The 30 T cell receptor beta chains below were found in one sample sequenced in a study of blood T cell repertoires in COVID-19. TCRdb keeps only in-frame clones here, not all; method: immunoSEQ multiplex PCR. The sample gives approximately 350,000 clones, 75% to 90% of which show up once; under 6.5% is in the top ten. Sequenced material: peripheral blood. These receptors were obtained from a woman aged 50 to 65 with COVID-19, enrolled during active disease.

The chain carries TRBV19 and TRBJ1-2; 10 bases are shared with TRBD1. Per germline, CDR1 LNHDA and CDR2 SQIVND (reference sequence). The CDR3 length is 16 residues. V shed 7 bases, J shed 4 bases, and the junction held 12 bases outside the gene matches. CDR3 coding DNA: TGTGCCAGTAACCCGGGACAGGGGTCTCTTTTCTATGGCTACACCTTC. Translating gives CASNPGQGSLFYGYTF.

This chain links TRBV6-2 or TRBV6-3 with TRBJ2-1; D uncertain. The V and J ends lost 2 bases and 5 bases respectively, with 13 bases between them. In germline, CDR1 is MNHEY, CDR2 SVGEGT. The CDR3 has 15 residues. Here the CDR3 DNA reads TGTGCCAGCAGTTACGTGGGTAGCCCGAACAATGAGCAGTTCTTC. It translates to CASSYVGSPNNEQFF.

This chain connects TRBV19 to TRBJ1-2, with 7 bases aligning to TRBD1. The CDR3 sequence is 14 residues long. The V segment lost 5 bases and the J segment 7 bases; nucleotides outside the gene matches: 10. Germline CDR1 LNHDA, CDR2 SQIVND (reference sequence). The CDR3, as DNA: TGTGCCAGTAGTCCAAACAGGGGCGTAGGTGGCTACACCTTC. Translated: CASSPNRGVGGYTF.

This rearrangement joins TRBV20-1 to TRBJ2-3; TRBD2 might be the D (5 bases). The CDR3 has 11 residues. The germline CDR1 and CDR2 sequences are DFQATT and SNEGSKA (reference sequence). Trimming took off 5 bases at V and 5 bases at J, with 8 bases between the two ends. CDR3 protein: CSAVSGDTQYF. In DNA, the CDR3 is TGCAGTGCTGTGAGCGGAGATACGCAGTATTTT.

V and J are TRBV6-5 and TRBJ2-7, with D possibly being TRBD2 (5 bases). This CDR3 spans 13 amino acids. Germline V gene sequence: CDR1 MNHEY, CDR2 SVGAGI. With 8 bases removed from V and 2 bases from J, the gap between germline ends came to 13 bases. CDR3 protein: CASYVQRTYEQYF. CDR3 DNA: TGTGCCAGCTACGTGCAGCGGACCTACGAGCAGTACTTC.

The chain joins TRBV18 to TRBJ1-1; 9 nucleotides align to TRBD1. The germline gives CDR1 KGHSH, CDR2 LQKENI. This CDR3 spans 15 amino acids. The V and J ends lost 4 bases and 11 bases, in that order; junction bases with no gene match: 14. The CDR3 loop reads CASSLGTGSPTRAFF. The DNA of the CDR3 is TGTGCCAGCTCACTGGGGACAGGGAGTCCCACCCGGGCTTTCTTT.

This clone was found a few times. The rearrangement joins TRBV5-1 to TRBJ2-2; TRBD1 aligns across 7 bases. Germline CDR1 reads SGHRS; CDR2 reads YFSETQ. V lost 2 bases to trimming and J lost 1 base; unmatched junction nucleotides: 2. The CDR3 length is 15 residues. The CDR3 DNA reads TGCGCCAGCAGCTTACGGACAGGGAACACCGGGGAGCTGTTTTTT. Its translation is CASSLRTGNTGELFF.

The rearrangement uses TRBV2 and TRBJ2-2; D remains ambiguous. This CDR3 contains 11 residues. V was clipped by 5 bases and J by 9 bases, with 7 bases between them. Looked up from germline, CDR1 is SNHLY and CDR2 is FYNNEI. The CDR3 region has the DNA TGTGCCAGCAGTTATCCCCGGGAGCTGTTTTTT. Amino acids: CASSYPRELFF. The entire variable domain, with the rest obtained from reference TRBV2 and TRBJ2-2, is as follows: EPEVTQTPSHQVTQMGQEVILRCVPISNHLYFYWYRQILGQKVEFLVSFYNNEISEKSEIFDDQFSVERPDGSNFTLKIRSTKLEDSAMYFCASSYPRELFFGEGSRLTVL.

The chain has TRBV27 and TRBJ2-1; tentatively, D is TRBD2 (7 bases). Looked up from germline, CDR1 is MNHEY and CDR2 is SMNVEV (reference sequence). The V end lost 5 bases, the J end lost 5 bases, and 13 bases lay between the germline ends. The CDR3 runs to 14 residues. The CDR3 loop reads CASSRGTTNNEQFF. The CDR3, as DNA: TGTGCCAGCAGTAGGGGGACTACTAACAATGAGCAGTTCTTC.

The sample holds one count of this clone. The chain recombines TRBV14 with TRBJ1-1; TRBD1 agrees at 9 bases. Germline V gene data show CDR1 as SGHDN and CDR2 as FVKESK. The CDR3 covers 16 residues. The junction had 13 bases not matched to a gene; V was cut back by 4 bases and J by 7 bases. Written as DNA, the CDR3 is TGTGCCAGCAGCCCCTACTATGGGACAGGGTTTTATGAAGCTTTCTTT. It yields the protein CASSPYYGTGFYEAFF.

The chain recombines TRBV7-9 with TRBJ2-3; D remains ambiguous. Trimming cost V 1 base and J 6 bases, with 11 bases left between them. The germline V gene encodes CDR1 SEHNR and CDR2 FQNEAQ (reference sequence). The CDR3 has 14 amino acids. The CDR3 DNA reads TGTGCCAGCAGCTTAGACGACTTAGACGATACGCAGTATTTT. Amino acid sequence: CASSLDDLDDTQYF.

The rearrangement joins TRBV4-3 to TRBJ2-4; TRBD2 matches at 13 bases. The ends lost 4 bases at V and 2 bases at J; junction bases unmatched: 5. The CDR3 is 17 residues long. Germline V gene sequence: CDR1 LGHNA, CDR2 YSLEER. This CDR3 is CASSPSGTSGTKNIQYF. The DNA for the CDR3 is TGCGCCAGCAGCCCATCCGGGACTAGCGGGACCAAAAACATTCAGTACTTC.

This sequence joins TRBV27 and TRBJ2-3, with 9 bases lining up with TRBD2. Looked up from germline, CDR1 is MNHEY and CDR2 is SMNVEV (reference sequence). The CDR3 spans 12 residues. The CDR3 region has the DNA TGTCTTAGCGGGAGAGGCACAGATACGCAGTATTTT. Translated, it gives CLSGRGTDTQYF.

This rearrangement joins TRBV30 to TRBJ2-5; 12 positions match TRBD1. Germline V gene data show CDR1 as GTSNPN and CDR2 as SVGIG (reference sequence). The V segment lost 0 bases and the J segment 5 bases; nucleotides outside the gene matches: 1. The CDR3 contains 14 residues. The CDR3 here is CAWSVGTGGETQYF. DNA of the CDR3: TGTGCCTGGAGTGTTGGGACAGGGGGCGAGACCCAGTACTTC.

V and J are TRBV1 and TRBJ2-1; the table's D call, TRBD2, has no DNA check behind it. TRBV1 has pseudogene status. The CDR3 has 19 amino acids. This chain's CDR3 is CTSSQALRTSGGAYNEQFF. The CDR3 bases are TGCACCAGCAGCCAAGCTCTCCGGACTAGCGGGGGGGCCTACAATGAGCAGTTCTTC.

Of note for this clone: The identical CDR3 is also encoded by other nucleotide sequences in the sample. The chain joins TRBV27 to TRBJ1-2; 11 bases align to TRBD1. CDR1 is MNHEY and CDR2 is SMNVEV in the germline V gene (reference sequence). The V and J ends lost 0 bases and 4 bases, in that order; junction bases with no gene match: 1. CDR3 length: 15 residues. CDR3 region: CASSLSGQGGYGYTF. The DNA of the CDR3 is TGTGCCAGCAGTTTATCGGGACAGGGGGGCTATGGCTACACCTTC.

The chain uses TRBV24-1 and TRBJ2-1, with 9 bases that match TRBD1. Looked up from germline, CDR1 is KGHDR and CDR2 is SFDVKD. The J segment lost 4 bases and the V segment lost 5 bases, leaving 8 bases of the junction unmatched. The CDR3 sequence is 16 residues long. The CDR3 loop is CATSASGTGRYNEQFF. DNA of the CDR3: TGTGCCACCAGTGCCTCCGGGACAGGGCGGTACAATGAGCAGTTCTTC.

The gene calls are TRBV5-1 and TRBJ1-1; possibly TRBD1 for D (5 bases). This CDR3 region has 13 residues. V was cut by 0 bases and J by 3 bases, with 6 bases left in between. Germline-derived CDR1 and CDR2 are SGHRS and YFSETQ. CDR3 protein: CASSLGDYTEAFF. The CDR3 nucleotides read TGCGCCAGCAGCTTGGGGGACTACACTGAAGCTTTCTTT.

The V call is TRBV5-1, the J call TRBJ2-7; 9 bases align to TRBD2. Germline CDR1 and CDR2: SGHRS and YFSETQ. CDR3 length equals 15 residues. The V and J ends lost 6 bases and 7 bases, in that order; junction bases with no gene match: 14. In nucleotides, the CDR3 is TGCGCCAGCAAATTAGGTAGCGGGAGTCCGGGGGAGCAGTACTTC. Translated, it gives CASKLGSGSPGEQYF.

The chain joins TRBV29-1 to TRBJ2-1; D perhaps matches TRBD1 (6 bases). Germline-derived CDR1 and CDR2 are SQVTM and ANQGSEA. Trimming stripped 0 bases from V and 0 bases from J, with 12 bases between. This CDR3 has 16 residues. In DNA, the CDR3 is TGCAGCGTTGAAGATGGCAGGGGCAGCTCCTACAATGAGCAGTTCTTC. Amino acids: CSVEDGRGSSYNEQFF.

The V and J genes are TRBV6-2 or TRBV6-3 and TRBJ2-2; TRBD2 matches at 7 bases. V gave up 6 bases and J gave up 1 base; unmatched junction bases: 5. CDR3 size: 15 residues. CDR1 is MNHEY and CDR2 is SVGEGT in the germline V gene. The CDR3 is CASSPSSGNTGELFF. Here the CDR3 DNA reads TGTGCCAGCAGCCCTTCTAGCGGGAACACCGGGGAGCTGTTTTTT.

This clone came up once. The chain has TRBV28 and TRBJ2-5; D might be TRBD2 (5 bases). V was pared by 8 bases and J by 2 bases, with 15 bases between. CDR3 length: 14 residues. Germline CDR1 and CDR2: MDHEN and SYDVKM. CDR3 amino acids: CASGGSRPQETQYF. The CDR3 bases are TGTGCCAGCGGAGGATCGCGGCCTCAAGAGACCCAGTACTTC.

This sequence joins TRBV5-1 and TRBJ2-7, with D perhaps TRBD2 (6 bases). Per germline, CDR1 SGHRS and CDR2 YFSETQ. The V end was cut by 4 bases, the J end by 4 bases, with 12 bases between. The CDR3 spans 13 residues. The CDR3 sequence is CASSPGLKYEQYF. The CDR3 nucleotides read TGCGCCAGCAGCCCCGGACTAAAGTACGAGCAGTACTTC. Combining the CDR3 with reference TRBV5-1 and TRBJ2-7 gives the whole variable domain KAGVTQTPRYLIKTRGQQVTLSCSPISGHRSVSWYQQTPGQGLQFLFEYFSETQRNKGNFPGRFSGRQFSNSRSEMNVSTLELGDSALYLCASSPGLKYEQYFGPGTRLTVT.

This clone appeared a few times. The V call is TRBV5-1, the J call TRBJ1-5; D is uncertain. The CDR3 consists of 16 residues. In germline, CDR1 is SGHRS, CDR2 YFSETQ. Trimming stripped 4 bases from V and 2 bases from J, with 16 bases between. The CDR3 region is CASSMMVPRGNQPQHF. CDR3 nucleotides: TGCGCCAGCAGCATGATGGTCCCGAGGGGCAATCAGCCCCAGCATTTT. The whole variable domain, remainder taken from reference TRBV5-1 and TRBJ1-5, is KAGVTQTPRYLIKTRGQQVTLSCSPISGHRSVSWYQQTPGQGLQFLFEYFSETQRNKGNFPGRFSGRQFSNSRSEMNVSTLELGDSALYLCASSMMVPRGNQPQHFGDGTRLSIL.

The chain joins TRBV29-1 to TRBJ2-4; 8 bases are shared with TRBD1. The germline V gene has CDR1 SQVTM and CDR2 ANQGSEA. The V gene end was trimmed by 0 bases and the J gene end by 3 bases; junction bases not matched to a gene: 10. The CDR3 spans 17 residues. The CDR3 protein is CSVEDRSRGHGKNIQYF. The CDR3 DNA reads as TGCAGCGTTGAAGATAGGAGCAGGGGGCATGGCAAAAACATTCAGTACTTC.

The gene calls are TRBV27 and TRBJ1-3; D is perhaps TRBD1 (5 bases). The CDR3 has 14 amino acids. V lost 6 bases and J lost 0, with 9 bases in between. Germline-derived CDR1 and CDR2 are MNHEY and SMNVEV (reference sequence). The CDR3 spells CASRPQGSGNTIYF. The CDR3 region has the DNA TGTGCCAGCAGGCCCCAGGGCTCTGGAAACACCATATATTTT.

In its sample, this clone was seen a few times. This sequence joins TRBV19 and TRBJ1-3, with D unclear. There are 16 residues in the CDR3. Germline loops: CDR1 LNHDA, CDR2 SQIVND (reference sequence). V was cut by 6 bases and J by 0 bases, with 15 bases left in between. CDR3 region: CASRWSVINSGNTIYF. CDR3 coding DNA: TGTGCCAGTAGATGGAGTGTCATAAACTCTGGAAACACCATATATTTT. Variable domain in full (rest from reference TRBV19 and TRBJ1-3): DGGITQSPKYLFRKEGQNVTLSCEQNLNHDAMYWYRQDPGQGLRLIYYSQIVNDFQKGDIAEGYSVSREKKESFPLTVTSAQKNPTAFYLCASRWSVINSGNTIYFGEGSWLTVV.

The V and J genes are TRBV30 and TRBJ1-6, with a weak D call TRBD1 (6 bases). The CDR3 spans 15 residues. Germline V gene lookup returns CDR1 GTSNPN and CDR2 SVGIG (reference sequence). The germline V and J ends were trimmed by 0 bases and 6 bases, with 12 bases remaining between them. The CDR3 bases are TGTGCCTGGAGTGTAGGAGACAGGCGTAATTCACCCCTCCACTTT. It yields the protein CAWSVGDRRNSPLHF.

The J gene is TRBJ1-2, the V gene TRBV7-9, with 7 bases matching TRBD1. V trimming: 4 bases; J trimming: 8 bases; junction bases outside the gene matches: 7. Per germline, CDR1 SEHNR and CDR2 FQNEAQ (reference sequence). The CDR3 has 13 residues. The chain's CDR3 is CASSSRQGRGYTF. The DNA for the CDR3 is TGTGCCAGCAGCTCAAGACAGGGTCGAGGCTACACCTTC. The whole variable domain, remainder taken from reference TRBV7-9 and TRBJ1-2, is DTGVSQNPRHKITKRGQNVTFRCDPISEHNRLYWYRQTLGQGPEFLTYFQNEAQLEKSRLLSDRFSAERPKGSFSTLEIQRTEQGDSAMYLCASSSRQGRGYTFGSGTRLTVV.

The CDR3 reads CASSSPDRVSAFF. CDR3 coding DNA: TGTGCCAGCAGTTCTCCGGACAGAGTGTCAGCTTTCTTT. V usage is TRBV6-2 or TRBV6-3 and J usage is TRBJ1-1; D is possibly TRBD1 (6 bases). Germline loops: CDR1 MNHEY, CDR2 SVGEGT. The CDR3 covers 13 residues. With 4 bases removed from V and 10 bases from J, the gap between germline ends came to 16 bases.